This T cell receptor (beta chain) was recovered during a study of T-cell memory formation after mild COVID-19. Per the germline V gene, CDR1 is MGHDK and CDR2 is SYGVNS. Trimming left V 5 bases short and J 0 bases short, with 16 bases between. The CDR3 runs to 16 residues. Findings and caveats of the study: CD4+ contracting clones were mainly CM and EM; CD8+ ones, EMRA.

Comments on this clonotype: The antigen is not known.

TCRdb fed the 5' RACE reads into MiXCR, producing one record per CDR3 protein. The sample contains over 60,000 distinct CDR3 sequences, about a sixth of which appear only once. V and J are TRBV25-1 and TRBJ2-5, with D perhaps matching TRBD1 or TRBD2 (6 bases each). Specimen: PBMCs or a T cell subset sorted from them (not recorded which). This clonotype was sampled from an adult woman who had mild COVID-19 (a few samples of this study predate the infection). Cell type and time point are not known. CDR3 loop: CASSKLTGGDQETQYF. The CDR3 coding sequence is TGTGCCAGCAGTAAGTTGACAGGAGGGGACCAAGAGACCCAGTACTTC.